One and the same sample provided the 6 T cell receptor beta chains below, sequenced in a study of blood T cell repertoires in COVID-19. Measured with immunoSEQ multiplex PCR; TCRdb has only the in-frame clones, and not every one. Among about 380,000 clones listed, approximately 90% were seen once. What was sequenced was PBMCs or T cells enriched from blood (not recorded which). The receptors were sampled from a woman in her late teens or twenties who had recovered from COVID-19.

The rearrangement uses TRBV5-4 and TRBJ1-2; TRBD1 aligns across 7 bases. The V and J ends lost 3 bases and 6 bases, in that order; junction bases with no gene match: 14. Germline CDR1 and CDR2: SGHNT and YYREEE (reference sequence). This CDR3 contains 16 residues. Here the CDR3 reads CASSSNTGARGNGYTF. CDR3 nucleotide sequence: TGTGCCAGCAGCTCAAATACAGGGGCCCGGGGGAATGGCTACACCTTC.

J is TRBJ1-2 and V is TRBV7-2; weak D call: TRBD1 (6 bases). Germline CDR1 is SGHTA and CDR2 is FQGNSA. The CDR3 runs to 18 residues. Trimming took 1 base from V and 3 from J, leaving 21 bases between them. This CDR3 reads CASSLGSPWDTGDYGYTF. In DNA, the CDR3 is TGTGCCAGCAGCTTAGGTTCCCCTTGGGACACCGGAGACTATGGCTACACCTTC.

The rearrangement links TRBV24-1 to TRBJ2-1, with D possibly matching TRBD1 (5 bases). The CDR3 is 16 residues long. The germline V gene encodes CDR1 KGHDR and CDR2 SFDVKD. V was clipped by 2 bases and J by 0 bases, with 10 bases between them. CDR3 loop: CATSDWGRGSYNEQFF. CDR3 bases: TGTGCCACCAGTGATTGGGGTAGGGGCTCCTACAATGAGCAGTTCTTC.

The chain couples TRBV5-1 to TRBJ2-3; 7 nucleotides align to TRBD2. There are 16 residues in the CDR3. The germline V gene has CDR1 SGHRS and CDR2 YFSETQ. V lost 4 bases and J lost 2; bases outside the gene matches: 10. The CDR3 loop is CASSVGTTIDTDTQYF. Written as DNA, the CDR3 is TGCGCCAGCAGCGTAGGGACTACGATCGACACAGATACGCAGTATTTT.

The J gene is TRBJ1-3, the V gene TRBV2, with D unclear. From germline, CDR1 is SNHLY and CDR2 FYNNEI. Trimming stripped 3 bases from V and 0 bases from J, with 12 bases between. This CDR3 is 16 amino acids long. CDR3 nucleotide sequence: TGTGCCAGCAGTGATTTAGTTCCCTTCTCTGGAAACACCATATATTTT. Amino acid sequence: CASSDLVPFSGNTIYF. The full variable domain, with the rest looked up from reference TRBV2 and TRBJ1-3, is EPEVTQTPSHQVTQMGQEVILRCVPISNHLYFYWYRQILGQKVEFLVSFYNNEISEKSEIFDDQFSVERPDGSNFTLKIRSTKLEDSAMYFCASSDLVPFSGNTIYFGEGSWLTVV.

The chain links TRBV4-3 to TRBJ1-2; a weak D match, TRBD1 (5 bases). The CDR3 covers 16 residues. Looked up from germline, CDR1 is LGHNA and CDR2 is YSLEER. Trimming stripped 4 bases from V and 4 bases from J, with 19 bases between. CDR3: CASSLNTGGLGYGYTF. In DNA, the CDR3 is TGCGCCAGCAGCCTAAATACGGGGGGATTAGGCTATGGCTACACCTTC.